Following are 20 T cell receptor beta chains from one sample sequenced in a study of a mutant IDH1 vaccine in newly diagnosed glioma. Produced via immunoSEQ multiplex PCR; TCRdb's table is partial and in-frame only. Here the sample spans tens of thousands of clones, about 81% being singletons. The sample's time point: week 11, during vaccination. Every single dose of the vaccine, 300 ug of mutant IDH1 20-mer peptide, came with topical imiquimod. Their recognized antigens are unknown. Sample: PBMCs, taken from a glioma patient whose treatment included an IDH1 peptide vaccine. The receptors were gathered from a woman aged 50 to 65 with glioma.

The rearrangement links TRBV27 to TRBJ1-1, with unresolved D. The V and J ends lost 3 bases and 2 bases respectively, with 10 bases between them. CDR3 length: 14 residues. Germline loops: CDR1 MNHEY, CDR2 SMNVEV (reference sequence). Here the CDR3 reads CASSFRRQNTEAFF. CDR3 DNA: TGTGCCAGCAGTTTTAGGCGGCAAAACACTGAAGCTTTCTTT.

The rearrangement links TRBV28 to TRBJ2-7; D is uncertain. CDR3 length equals 15 residues. Germline CDR1 is MDHEN and CDR2 is SYDVKM. V lost 6 bases, J lost 0 bases, and 15 bases lay in between. The CDR3 DNA sequence: TGTGCCAGCAGCCCCTCCTACACAAGCTCCTACGAGCAGTACTTC. This gives the protein CASSPSYTSSYEQYF.

As DNA, the CDR3 is TGCGCCAGCAGCACGGGAGGGTACACAGATACGCAGTATTTT. Residues: CASSTGGYTDTQYF. The chain carries TRBV5-1 and TRBJ2-3; 8 bases align to TRBD2. V lost 4 bases, J lost 2 bases, and 3 bases stayed unmatched. CDR1 is SGHRS, CDR2 YFSETQ, per germline. There are 14 residues in the CDR3.

The chain carries TRBV19 and TRBJ2-2, with TRBD2 matching over 7 bases. Germline CDR1 reads LNHDA; CDR2 reads SQIVND (reference sequence). The CDR3 sequence is 13 residues long. J lost 7 bases, V lost 3 bases, and 2 bases had no gene match. For the CDR3, the DNA is TGTGCCAGTAGTATTACGGGGGGCGGGGAGCTGTTTTTT. This encodes CASSITGGGELFF.

This chain links TRBV4-3 with TRBJ1-5; 7 positions agree with TRBD1. V shed 4 bases, J shed 1 base, and the junction held 1 base outside the gene matches. The CDR3 covers 14 residues. Per the germline V gene, CDR1 is LGHNA and CDR2 is YSLEER. The CDR3 nucleotides read TGCGCCAGCAGCCCGGACAGGAGCAATCAGCCCCAGCATTTT. As protein: CASSPDRSNQPQHF.

With respect to this clone: Germline and junction disagree at one end, which may indicate a read error. The rearrangement joins TRBV2 to TRBJ1-5; D possibly corresponds to TRBD1 (5 bases). Germline V gives CDR1 SNHLY, CDR2 FYNNEI. The CDR3 runs to 15 residues. In DNA form, the CDR3 reads TGTGCCAGCAGTGGTGGCAGGGTTAGCTATCAGCCCCAGCATTTT. Translation: CASSGGRVSYQPQHF.

The chain couples TRBV4-3 to TRBJ2-1; a possible D gene is TRBD1 (5 bases). V lost 3 bases to trimming and J lost 6 bases, with 12 bases between them. Germline values: CDR1 LGHNA, CDR2 YSLEER. This CDR3 has 14 residues. For the CDR3, the DNA is TGCGCCAGCAGCCAGTCAGGCAGGGTCAATGAGCAGTTCTTC. This translates into CASSQSGRVNEQFF.

The genes are TRBV7-8 and TRBJ2-7, with 9 positions matching TRBD1. J lost 2 bases, V lost 4 bases, and 0 bases had no gene match. The CDR3 length is 13 residues. Germline values: CDR1 SGHVS, CDR2 FQNEAQ. The CDR3 is CASSWDRAYEQYF. The CDR3 bases are TGTGCCAGCAGCTGGGACAGGGCCTACGAGCAGTACTTC.

The genes are TRBV5-5 and TRBJ2-3; maybe TRBD2 (5 bases). The CDR3 contains 16 residues. Germline CDR1 reads SGHKS; CDR2 reads YYEKEE (reference sequence). V was trimmed by 4 bases and J by 1 base, leaving 16 bases between them. The CDR3 sequence: CASSSLGAGRTDTQYF. CDR3 coding DNA: TGTGCCAGCAGCAGCTTGGGTGCGGGTCGCACAGATACGCAGTATTTT. Looking up the rest from reference TRBV5-5 and TRBJ2-3 gives the full variable domain: DAGVTQSPTHLIKTRGQQVTLRCSPISGHKSVSWYQQVLGQGPQFIFQYYEKEERGRGNFPDRFSARQFPNYSSELNVNALLLGDSALYLCASSSLGAGRTDTQYFGPGTRLTVL.

This clone was picked up one time. The rearrangement joins TRBV18 to TRBJ2-2, with D perhaps being TRBD1 or TRBD2 (5 bases each). The germline V and J ends were trimmed by 0 bases and 2 bases, with 10 bases remaining between them. The CDR3 extends over 16 amino acids. Germline V lookup: CDR1 KGHSH, CDR2 LQKENI. CDR3 protein: CASSPPSRGNTGELFF. Written as DNA, the CDR3 is TGTGCCAGCTCACCACCATCGAGGGGAAACACCGGGGAGCTGTTTTTT.

This chain joins TRBV27 and TRBJ2-7; D is uncertain. This CDR3 is built from 12 residues. Germline V gene data show CDR1 as MNHEY and CDR2 as SMNVEV (reference sequence). The V and J ends lost 8 bases and 2 bases respectively, with 10 bases between them. The CDR3 spells CASGFGAYEQYF. CDR3 DNA sequence: TGTGCCAGCGGGTTCGGTGCCTACGAGCAGTACTTC.

This rearrangement joins TRBV27 to TRBJ1-2; no clear D. This CDR3 spans 15 amino acids. Per germline, CDR1 MNHEY and CDR2 SMNVEV (reference sequence). Trimming removed 6 bases at V and 0 bases at J, with 14 bases between. CDR3 coding DNA: TGTGCCAGCAGGCCCGTGGGGATCTCTAACTATGGCTACACCTTC. It translates to CASRPVGISNYGYTF.

As DNA, the CDR3 is TGTGCCAGCAGACTCAAATGGTCTGGCAATCAGCCCCAGCATTTT. It encodes CASRLKWSGNQPQHF. J is TRBJ1-5 and V is TRBV28; no clear D gene. With 6 bases removed from V and 2 bases from J, the gap between germline ends came to 14 bases. Germline CDR1 and CDR2: MDHEN and SYDVKM. The CDR3 has 15 amino acids.

The chain combines TRBV6-4 with TRBJ2-1; 10 nucleotides line up with TRBD2. CDR1 is MRHNA and CDR2 is SNTAGT in the germline V gene. This CDR3 region has 14 residues. Trimming at V came to 3 bases and at J to 8 bases, leaving 4 bases not matched to a gene. The CDR3 reads CASSESGGVHEQFF. The DNA of the CDR3 is TGTGCCAGCAGTGAAAGCGGGGGGGTACATGAGCAGTTCTTC.

This chain uses TRBV2 with TRBJ2-7, with D perhaps matching TRBD1 (6 bases). The CDR3 has 14 amino acids. The germline V gene has CDR1 SNHLY and CDR2 FYNNEI. V was clipped by 6 bases and J by 2 bases, with 14 bases between them. The CDR3 loop is CASRTGSGAYEQYF. Written as DNA, the CDR3 is TGTGCCAGCAGAACAGGGTCAGGGGCCTACGAGCAGTACTTC. The full variable domain, its missing parts supplied by reference TRBV2 and TRBJ2-7, is EPEVTQTPSHQVTQMGQEVILRCVPISNHLYFYWYRQILGQKVEFLVSFYNNEISEKSEIFDDQFSVERPDGSNFTLKIRSTKLEDSAMYFCASRTGSGAYEQYFGPGTRLTVT.

V is TRBV6-5 and J is TRBJ1-2; D gene unclear. The ends were cut back, 1 base at V and 8 bases at J, with 11 bases in the middle. The CDR3 contains 13 residues. Germline V lookup: CDR1 MNHEY, CDR2 SVGAGI. The chain's CDR3 is CASSYLGSAGYTF. The DNA for the CDR3 is TGTGCCAGCAGTTACTTAGGCTCGGCGGGCTACACCTTC.

The rearrangement links TRBV28 to TRBJ2-2; D is perhaps TRBD2 (5 bases). V was cut by 1 base and J by 5 bases, with 5 bases left in between. CDR3 length: 13 residues. CDR1 and CDR2 (germline): MDHEN, SYDVKM. CDR3 amino acids: CASSLSGTGELFF. The CDR3 DNA reads as TGTGCCAGCAGTTTATCGGGAACCGGGGAGCTGTTTTTT.

CDR3 amino acids: CASSLMPGSSYEQYF. The CDR3 DNA reads as TGTGCCAGCAGCTTAATGCCGGGGAGCTCCTACGAGCAGTACTTC. The chain links TRBV11-2 to TRBJ2-7, with a possible D match to TRBD2 (5 bases). This CDR3 comprises 15 residues. Germline V gene lookup returns CDR1 SGHAT and CDR2 FQNNGV. V gave up 2 bases and J gave up 0 bases, with 11 bases separating them.

This chain connects TRBV25-1 to TRBJ2-7, with D maybe TRBD1 (6 bases). CDR1 is MGHDK, CDR2 SYGVNS, per germline. The germline V and J ends were trimmed by 5 bases and 6 bases, with 11 bases remaining between them. The CDR3 loop spans 12 amino acids. CDR3 coding DNA: TGTGCCAGCAGTTACAGGGCGGGCGAGCAGTACTTC. Amino acid sequence: CASSYRAGEQYF.

The J gene is TRBJ2-7, the V gene TRBV5-1; D unclear. Germline V gene lookup returns CDR1 SGHRS and CDR2 YFSETQ. This CDR3 comprises 15 residues. The V and J ends lost 8 bases and 1 base respectively, with 19 bases between them. CDR3 coding DNA: TGCGCCAGTTCCCTGACCGTGGGGTCATCCTACGAGCAGTACTTC. It specifies CASSLTVGSSYEQYF.